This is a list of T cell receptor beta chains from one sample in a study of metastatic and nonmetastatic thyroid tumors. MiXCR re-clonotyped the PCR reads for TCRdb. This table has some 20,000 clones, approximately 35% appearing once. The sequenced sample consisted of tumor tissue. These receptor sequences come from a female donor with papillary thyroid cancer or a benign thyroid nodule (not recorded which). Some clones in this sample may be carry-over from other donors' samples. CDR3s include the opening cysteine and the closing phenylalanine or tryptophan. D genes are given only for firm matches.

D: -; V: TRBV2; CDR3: CASSDRLSNYGYTF
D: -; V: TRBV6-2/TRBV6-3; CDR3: CASSYSGGAGTDTQYF
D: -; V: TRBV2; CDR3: CASSPYSNQPQHF
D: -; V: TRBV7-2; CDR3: CASSLRGANTGELFF
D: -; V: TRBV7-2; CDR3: CASSIEMGETQYF
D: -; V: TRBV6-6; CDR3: CASSYGQHYGYTF
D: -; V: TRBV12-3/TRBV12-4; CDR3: CASRYWQSDQPQHF
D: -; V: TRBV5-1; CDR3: CASSLDRGSFYEQYF
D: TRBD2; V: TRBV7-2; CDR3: CASSLSGAGEKTQYF
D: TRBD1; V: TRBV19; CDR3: CASSPYPDRGAGYTF
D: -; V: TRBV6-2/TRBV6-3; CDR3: CASSFWATVNQPQHF
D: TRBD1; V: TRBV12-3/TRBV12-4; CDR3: CASSMTGGSYEQYF
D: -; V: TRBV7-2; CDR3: CASSFAWAGGYTF
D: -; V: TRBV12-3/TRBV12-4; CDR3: CASSLARDTGELFF
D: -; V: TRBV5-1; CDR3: CASSGDMNTEAFF
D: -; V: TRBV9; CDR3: CASSGPRGHEQFF
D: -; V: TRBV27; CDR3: CASAGLDSYERYF
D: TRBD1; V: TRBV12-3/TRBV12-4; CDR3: CASSDRGETQYF
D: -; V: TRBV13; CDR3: CASSLSYSNQPQHF
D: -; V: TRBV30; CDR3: CAWNPPMGGAHEQYF
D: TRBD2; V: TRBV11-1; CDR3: CASRLGTSRTSGELFF
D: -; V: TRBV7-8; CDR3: CASSETGLGEKLFF
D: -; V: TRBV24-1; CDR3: CATSETPGRANTGELFF
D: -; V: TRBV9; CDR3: CASSIRGSEQSF
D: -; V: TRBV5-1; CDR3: CASSPPGGGVYNEQFF
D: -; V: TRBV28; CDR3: CAIQRAATTGELFF
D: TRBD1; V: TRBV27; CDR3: CASSLLGQGSNYGYTF
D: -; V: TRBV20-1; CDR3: CSAEKVEGNTIYF
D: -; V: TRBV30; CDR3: CAWSADSYSPLHF
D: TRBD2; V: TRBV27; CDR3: CASSLMTSANNEQFF
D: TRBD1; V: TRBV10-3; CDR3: CAISQQGANTEAFF
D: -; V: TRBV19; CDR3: CASSNGPSYNEQFF
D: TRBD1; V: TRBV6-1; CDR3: CASNLGQGSGNTEAFF
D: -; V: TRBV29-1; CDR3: CSVEEGGADTQYF
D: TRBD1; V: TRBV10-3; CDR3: CAISRDRGRNANYGYTF
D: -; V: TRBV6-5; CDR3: CASSYSGSEQYF
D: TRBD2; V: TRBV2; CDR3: CASSRTSGSSDTQYF
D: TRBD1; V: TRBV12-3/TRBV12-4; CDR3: CASTATGGRDEQYF
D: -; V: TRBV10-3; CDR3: CAISVEGAKNIQYF
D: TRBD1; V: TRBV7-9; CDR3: CASSRQGLDTQYF
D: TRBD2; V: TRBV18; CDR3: CASSPVAGGNTGELFF
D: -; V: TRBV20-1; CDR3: CSAQDGHTRTDTQYF
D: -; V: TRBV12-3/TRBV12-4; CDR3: CASSLEGRGLSNQPQHF
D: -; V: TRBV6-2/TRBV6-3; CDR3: CASSYAQGSWYGYTF
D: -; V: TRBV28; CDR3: CASSPPGHYNSPLHF
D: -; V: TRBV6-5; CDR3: CASSYGLGSQGYTF
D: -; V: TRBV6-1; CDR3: CASSPAGPGNTIYF
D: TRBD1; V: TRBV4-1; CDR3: CASSMTGQGNYNEQFF
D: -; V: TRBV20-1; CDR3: CSASRQRVNEQFF
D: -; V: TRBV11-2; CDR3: CASSLWASRLNYGYTF
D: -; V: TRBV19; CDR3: CASNSGPLGDEQFF
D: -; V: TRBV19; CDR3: CASSIHTEDTEAFF